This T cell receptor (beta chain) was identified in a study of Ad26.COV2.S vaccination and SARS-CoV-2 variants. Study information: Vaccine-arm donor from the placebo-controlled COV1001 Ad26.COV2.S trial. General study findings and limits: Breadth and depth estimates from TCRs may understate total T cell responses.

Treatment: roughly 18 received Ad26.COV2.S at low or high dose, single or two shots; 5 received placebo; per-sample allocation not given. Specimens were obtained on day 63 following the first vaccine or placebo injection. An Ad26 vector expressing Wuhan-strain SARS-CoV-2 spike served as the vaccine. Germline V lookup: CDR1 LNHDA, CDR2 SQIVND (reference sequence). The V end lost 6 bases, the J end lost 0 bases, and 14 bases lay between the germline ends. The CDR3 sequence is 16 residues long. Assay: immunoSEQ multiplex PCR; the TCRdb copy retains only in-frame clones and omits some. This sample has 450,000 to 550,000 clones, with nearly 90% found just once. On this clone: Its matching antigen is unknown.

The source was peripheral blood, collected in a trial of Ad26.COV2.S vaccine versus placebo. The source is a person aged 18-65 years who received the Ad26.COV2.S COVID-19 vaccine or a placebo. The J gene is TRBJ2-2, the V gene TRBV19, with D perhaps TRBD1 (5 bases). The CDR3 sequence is CASRPTDRPNTGELFF. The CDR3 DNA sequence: TGTGCCAGTAGACCGACCGACAGACCGAACACCGGGGAGCTGTTTTTT.